One sample yielded the 16 T cell receptor beta chains listed below, sequenced in a study of blood T cell repertoires in COVID-19. Assay: immunoSEQ multiplex PCR; the TCRdb copy retains only in-frame clones and omits some. Among around 25,000 clones, approximately 83% were seen once, and the ten largest hold 60% to 80%. Source material: peripheral blood. These receptors all come from a man aged 65 to 79 with acute or convalescent COVID-19.

The J gene is TRBJ2-6, the V gene TRBV11-3; 7 bases are shared with TRBD2. V trimming: 5 bases; J trimming: 2 bases; junction bases outside the gene matches: 12. The CDR3 has 18 amino acids. Germline assignment: CDR1 SGHNT and CDR2 YENEEA. CDR3 region: CASSPGGGNTPGANVLTF. CDR3 DNA: TGTGCCAGCAGCCCGGGCGGGGGAAATACCCCTGGGGCCAACGTCCTGACTTTC. The variable domain in full, with the rest retrieved from reference TRBV11-3 and TRBJ2-6, is EAGVVQSPRYKIIEKKQPVAFWCNPISGHNTLYWYLQNLGQGPELLIRYENEEAVDDSQLPKDRFSAERLKGVDSTLKIQPAELGDSAVYLCASSPGGGNTPGANVLTFGAGSRLTVL.

The table lists this clone with a count of one. The gene calls are TRBV30 and TRBJ1-4; 9 bases are shared with TRBD1. V shed 3 bases, J shed 8 bases, and the junction held 7 bases outside the gene matches. There are 14 residues in the CDR3. The germline V gene encodes CDR1 GTSNPN and CDR2 SVGIG (reference sequence). The CDR3 protein is CAWSRGTGTEKLFF. DNA for the CDR3: TGTGCCTGGAGCCGGGGGACAGGGACCGAAAAACTGTTTTTT.

The rearrangement joins TRBV28 to TRBJ1-5, with 7 bases that match TRBD1. The CDR3 totals 13 residues. V dropped 5 bases and J dropped 9; count of bases not matched to a gene: 7. In germline, CDR1 is MDHEN, CDR2 SYDVKM. The CDR3 sequence is CASSVRQGRPQHF. Written as DNA, the CDR3 is TGTGCCAGCAGTGTCAGACAGGGTAGGCCCCAGCATTTT. The whole variable domain, remainder taken from reference TRBV28 and TRBJ1-5, is DVKVTQSSRYLVKRTGEKVFLECVQDMDHENMFWYRQDPGLGLRLIYFSYDVKMKEKGDIPEGYSVSREKKERFSLILESASTNQTSMYLCASSVRQGRPQHFGDGTRLSIL.

This sequence joins TRBV6-2 or TRBV6-3 and TRBJ2-5; TRBD2 aligns across 7 bases. V gave up 3 bases and J gave up 5 bases; unmatched junction bases: 6. The CDR3 loop spans 14 amino acids. Germline CDR1 is MNHEY and CDR2 is SVGEGT. The CDR3 sequence: CASSYLSGAETQYF. CDR3 sequence (DNA): TGTGCCAGCAGTTATCTAAGCGGGGCTGAGACCCAGTACTTC.

The chain is built from TRBV19 and TRBJ1-2, with 7 bases fitting TRBD1. The CDR3 covers 11 residues. J gave up 5 bases and V 10 bases, and 4 bases lay outside the gene matches. CDR1 and CDR2 from the germline V gene are LNHDA and SQIVND (reference sequence). CDR3 DNA sequence: TGTGCCACCGAGACAGGGTATGGCTACACCTTC. Its translation: CATETGYGYTF.

The chain recombines TRBV9 with TRBJ2-7; 10 bases are a match to TRBD1. CDR3 length: 12 residues. Trimming took 3 bases from V and 6 from J; bases not matched to a gene: 0. The germline V gene encodes CDR1 SGDLS and CDR2 YYNGEE. The CDR3 loop is CASSGDRGEQYF. The CDR3 nucleotides read TGTGCCAGCAGCGGGGACAGGGGCGAGCAGTACTTC.

This chain connects TRBV7-9 to TRBJ2-7; 9 bases map to TRBD1. V was clipped by 4 bases and J by 6 bases; unmatched bases: 10. Germline V gene sequence: CDR1 SEHNR, CDR2 FQNEAQ (reference sequence). The CDR3 is made up of 15 amino acids. The CDR3 sequence: CASSSGWDREGEQYF. In DNA form, the CDR3 reads TGTGCCAGCAGCTCAGGGTGGGACAGGGAAGGCGAGCAGTACTTC. The variable domain in full, completed from reference TRBV7-9 and TRBJ2-7, reads DTGVSQNPRHKITKRGQNVTFRCDPISEHNRLYWYRQTLGQGPEFLTYFQNEAQLEKSRLLSDRFSAERPKGSFSTLEIQRTEQGDSAMYLCASSSGWDREGEQYFGPGTRLTVT.

The chain couples TRBV7-2 to TRBJ2-3; D might be TRBD2 (5 bases). This CDR3 comprises 16 residues. From germline, CDR1 is SGHTA and CDR2 FQGNSA. V gave up 4 bases and J gave up 2 bases, with 16 bases separating them. CDR3 bases: TGTGCCAGCAGCTGGGCGGCGGGTTCGGCCACAGATACGCAGTATTTT. This translates into CASSWAAGSATDTQYF.

V and J are TRBV12-3 or TRBV12-4 and TRBJ2-1; D remains unclear. Trimming stripped 2 bases from V and 10 bases from J, with 6 bases between. The CDR3 totals 11 residues. The CDR3 nucleotides read TGTGCCAGCAGTTTAAGGCGGGAGCAGTTCTTC. It encodes CASSLRREQFF.

The genes are TRBV3-1 (or the pseudogene TRBV3-2) and TRBJ1-2; D perhaps matches TRBD1 (5 bases). From germline, CDR1 is LGHDT and CDR2 YNNKEL (reference sequence). Trimming shortened V by 10 bases and J by 1 base, and 16 bases separated the two germline ends. This CDR3 spans 14 amino acids. The CDR3 protein is CATGLGPNNYGYTF. The CDR3 nucleotides read TGTGCCACCGGGCTGGGGCCGAATAACTATGGCTACACCTTC.

The chain joins TRBV7-3 to TRBJ2-1, with 10 bases identical to TRBD2. Per the germline V gene, CDR1 is SGHTA and CDR2 is FQGTGA. This CDR3 contains 15 residues. V was pared by 2 bases and J by 4 bases, with 2 bases of the junction left unmatched. The chain's CDR3 is CASSLDSGRYNEQFF. CDR3 nucleotide sequence: TGTGCCAGCAGCTTAGATAGCGGGAGGTACAATGAGCAGTTCTTC.

The chain joins TRBV7-9 to TRBJ1-1; 7 positions match TRBD1. This CDR3 is built from 14 residues. Germline values: CDR1 SEHNR, CDR2 FQNEAQ (reference sequence). The junction had 2 bases not matched to a gene; V was cut back by 3 bases and J by 1 base. The CDR3 DNA sequence: TGTGCCAGCAGCTTGACAGGGACGAACACTGAAGCTTTCTTT. Residues: CASSLTGTNTEAFF.

This clone was detected only once. The chain couples TRBV6-5 to TRBJ2-7; 7 bases line up with TRBD2. CDR3 length: 14 residues. From germline, CDR1 is MNHEY and CDR2 SVGAGI. After removal of 2 bases from V and 11 bases from J, the junction contained 12 bases not matched to a gene. CDR3 nucleotides: TGTGCCAGCAGTTACCGCCCGAGGGAGGGTCGGGAGTACTTC. This translates into CASSYRPREGREYF.

The chain couples TRBV6-5 to TRBJ2-7; 9 bases match TRBD1. There are 14 residues in the CDR3. Germline V gene data show CDR1 as MNHEY and CDR2 as SVGAGI. V lost 6 bases to trimming and J lost 5 bases; unmatched junction nucleotides: 8. DNA for the CDR3: TGTGCCAGCAGCCAAGGGACAGGGATCAACGAGCAGTACTTC. Translating it yields CASSQGTGINEQYF.

CDR3 sequence reads: CASSYFPSLAGPYNEQFF. As DNA, the CDR3 is TGTGCCAGCAGTTACTTCCCTTCTCTAGCGGGTCCCTACAATGAGCAGTTCTTC. The rearrangement joins TRBV6-2 or TRBV6-3 to TRBJ2-1; 8 nucleotides line up with TRBD2. CDR1 MNHEY and CDR2 SVGEGT come from the germline V gene. Trimming cost V 1 base and J 2 bases; bases outside gene matches: 10. The CDR3 is 18 residues long.

By frequency in the sample, this clone is medium-sized (0.01 to 0.1%). The chain combines TRBV6-6 with TRBJ2-7, with 11 bases identical to TRBD1. With 8 bases clipped from V and 9 bases from J, the junction kept 9 bases outside the gene matches. This CDR3 is built from 13 residues. Germline loops: CDR1 MNHNY, CDR2 SVGAGI (reference sequence). In DNA form, the CDR3 reads TGTGCCAGCCATGGGACAGGGGGTATGCGGCAGTACTTC. Its translation is CASHGTGGMRQYF.